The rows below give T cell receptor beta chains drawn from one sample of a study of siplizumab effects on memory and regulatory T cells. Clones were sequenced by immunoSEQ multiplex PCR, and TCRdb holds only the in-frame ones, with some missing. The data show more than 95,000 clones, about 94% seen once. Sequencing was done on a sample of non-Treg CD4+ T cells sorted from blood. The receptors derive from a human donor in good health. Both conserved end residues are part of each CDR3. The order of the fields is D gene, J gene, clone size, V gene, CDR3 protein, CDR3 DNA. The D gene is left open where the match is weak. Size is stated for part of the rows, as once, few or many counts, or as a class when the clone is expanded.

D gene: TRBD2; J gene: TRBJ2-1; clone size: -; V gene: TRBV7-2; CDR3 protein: CASSLRRTSGHNEQFF; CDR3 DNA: TGTGCCAGCAGCCTACGACGGACTAGCGGACACAATGAGCAGTTCTTC
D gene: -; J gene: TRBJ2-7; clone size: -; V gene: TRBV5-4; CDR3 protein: CASSLGGQVPHEQYF; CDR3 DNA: TGTGCCAGCAGCTTGGGGGGTCAGGTTCCCCACGAGCAGTACTTC
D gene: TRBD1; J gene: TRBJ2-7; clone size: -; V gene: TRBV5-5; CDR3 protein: CASSLAGTAYYEQYF; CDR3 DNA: TGTGCCAGCAGCTTGGCTGGGACAGCCTACTACGAGCAGTACTTC
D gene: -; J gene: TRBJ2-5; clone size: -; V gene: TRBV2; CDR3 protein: CASKGVAAGETQYF; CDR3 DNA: TGTGCCAGCAAAGGGGTAGCGGCCGGAGAGACCCAGTACTTC
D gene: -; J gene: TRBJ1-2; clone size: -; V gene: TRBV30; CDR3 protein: CAWSVSGVRSYTF; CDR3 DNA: TGTGCCTGGAGTGTAAGTGGGGTCCGGAGCTACACCTTC
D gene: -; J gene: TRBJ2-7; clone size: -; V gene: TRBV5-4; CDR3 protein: CASSQGRSFGYEQYF; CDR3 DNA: TGTGCCAGCAGTCAGGGTAGGTCCTTTGGGTACGAGCAGTACTTC
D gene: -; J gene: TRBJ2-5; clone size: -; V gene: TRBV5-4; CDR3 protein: CASSLAGPETQYF; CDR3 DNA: TGTGCCAGCAGCTTGGCAGGGCCAGAGACCCAGTACTTC
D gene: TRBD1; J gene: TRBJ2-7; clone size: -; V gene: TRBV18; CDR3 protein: CASSPPGQGHEQYF; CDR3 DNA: TGTGCCAGCTCACCACCGGGACAGGGCCACGAGCAGTACTTC
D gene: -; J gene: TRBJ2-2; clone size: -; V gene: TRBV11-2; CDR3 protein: CASRLQWDRNTGELFF; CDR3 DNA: TGTGCCAGCAGATTACAATGGGACCGGAACACCGGGGAGCTGTTTTTT
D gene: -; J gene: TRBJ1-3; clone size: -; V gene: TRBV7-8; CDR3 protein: CASSLRGIGNTIYF; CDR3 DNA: TGTGCCAGCAGCTTACGGGGTATTGGAAACACCATATATTTT
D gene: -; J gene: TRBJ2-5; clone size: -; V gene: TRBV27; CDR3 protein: CASSLNGDWPPQETQYF; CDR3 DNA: TGTGCCAGCAGTTTAAACGGGGACTGGCCCCCACAAGAGACCCAGTACTTC
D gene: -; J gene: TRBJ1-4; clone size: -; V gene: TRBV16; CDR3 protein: CASSQSGTNEKLFF; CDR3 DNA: TGTGCCAGCAGCCAATCTGGGACTAATGAAAAACTGTTTTTT
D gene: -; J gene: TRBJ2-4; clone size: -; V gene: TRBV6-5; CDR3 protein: CASSSVGAGENIQYF; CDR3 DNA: TGTGCCAGCAGCTCCGTGGGGGCGGGAGAAAACATTCAGTACTTC
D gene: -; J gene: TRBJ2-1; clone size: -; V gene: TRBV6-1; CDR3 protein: CASGSISYNEQFF; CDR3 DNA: TGTGCCAGCGGGAGTATCTCCTACAATGAGCAGTTCTTC
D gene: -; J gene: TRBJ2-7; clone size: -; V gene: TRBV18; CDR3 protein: CASSPTAYEQYF; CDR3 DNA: TGTGCCAGCTCGCCTACAGCATACGAGCAGTACTTC
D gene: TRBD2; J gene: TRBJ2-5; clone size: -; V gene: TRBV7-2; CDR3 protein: CASSLVASGGFRETQYF; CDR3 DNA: TGTGCCAGCAGCTTAGTAGCTAGCGGGGGGTTTCGTGAGACCCAGTACTTC
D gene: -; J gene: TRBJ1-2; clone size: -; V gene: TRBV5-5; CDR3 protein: CASSLESGGGYTF; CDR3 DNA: TGTGCCAGCAGCTTGGAGTCCGGAGGGGGCTACACCTTC
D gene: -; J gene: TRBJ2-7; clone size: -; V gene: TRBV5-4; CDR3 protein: CASSMMGASYEQYF; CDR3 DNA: TGTGCCAGCAGTATGATGGGGGCGTCCTACGAGCAGTACTTC
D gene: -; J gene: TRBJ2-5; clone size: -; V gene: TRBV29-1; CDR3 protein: CSAQLVRETQYF; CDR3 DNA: TGCAGCGCCCAACTAGTCAGAGAGACCCAGTACTTC
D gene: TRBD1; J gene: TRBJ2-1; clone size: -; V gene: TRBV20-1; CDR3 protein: CSARGTGRQFF; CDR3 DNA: TGCAGTGCAAGAGGGACAGGGCGGCAGTTCTTC
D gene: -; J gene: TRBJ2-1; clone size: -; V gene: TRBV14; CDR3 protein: CASSRYREGPYNEQFF; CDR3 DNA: TGTGCCAGCAGCCGGTACAGGGAGGGCCCCTACAATGAGCAGTTCTTC
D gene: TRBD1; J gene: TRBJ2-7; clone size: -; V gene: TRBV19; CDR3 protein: CASSRNGQGSYEQYF; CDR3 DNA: TGTGCCAGTAGCCGCAACGGACAGGGGTCCTACGAGCAGTACTTC
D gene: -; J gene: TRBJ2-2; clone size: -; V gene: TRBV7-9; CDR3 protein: CASSLLASTGELFF; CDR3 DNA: TGTGCCAGCAGCTTATTAGCTAGTACCGGGGAGCTGTTTTTT
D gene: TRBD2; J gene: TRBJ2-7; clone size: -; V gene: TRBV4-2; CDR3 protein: CASSPSGGTSYEQYF; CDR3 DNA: TGTGCCAGCAGCCCCAGCGGGGGGACTTCCTACGAGCAGTACTTC
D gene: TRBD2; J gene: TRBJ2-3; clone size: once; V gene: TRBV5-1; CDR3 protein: CASSLGLDLTDTQYF; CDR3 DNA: TGCGCCAGCAGCCTCGGACTAGACCTCACAGATACGCAGTATTTT
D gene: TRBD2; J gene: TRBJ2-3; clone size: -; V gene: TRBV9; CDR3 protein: CASSLEAGDLTDTQYF; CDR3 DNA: TGTGCCAGCAGCCTCGAAGCGGGGGATCTCACAGATACGCAGTATTTT
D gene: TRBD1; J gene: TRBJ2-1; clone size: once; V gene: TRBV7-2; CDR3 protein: CASSPEGQAPRNEQFF; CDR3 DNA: TGTGCCAGCAGCCCCGAGGGACAGGCCCCCCGCAATGAGCAGTTCTTC
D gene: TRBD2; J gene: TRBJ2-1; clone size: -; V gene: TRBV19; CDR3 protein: CASSDPAGGLNEQFF; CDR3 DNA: TGTGCCAGTAGTGACCCAGCGGGGGGGTTGAATGAGCAGTTCTTC
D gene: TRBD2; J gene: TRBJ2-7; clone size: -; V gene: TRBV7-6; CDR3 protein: CASSLASRGRGAHEQYF; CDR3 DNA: TGTGCCAGCAGCTTAGCGTCCCGCGGGAGAGGCGCCCACGAGCAGTACTTC
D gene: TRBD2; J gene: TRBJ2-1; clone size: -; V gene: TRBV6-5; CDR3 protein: CASSSLLAGGNEQFF; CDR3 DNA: TGTGCCAGCAGCTCCTTACTAGCGGGCGGGAATGAGCAGTTCTTC
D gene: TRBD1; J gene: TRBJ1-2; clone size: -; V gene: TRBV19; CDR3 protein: CASSLTGDYGYTF; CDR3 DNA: TGTGCCAGTAGTTTAACAGGGGACTATGGCTACACCTTC
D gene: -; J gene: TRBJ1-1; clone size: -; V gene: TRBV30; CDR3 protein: CAWSVQLNTEAFF; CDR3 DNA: TGTGCCTGGAGTGTACAGTTGAACACTGAAGCTTTCTTT
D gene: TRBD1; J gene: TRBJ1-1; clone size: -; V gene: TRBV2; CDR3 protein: CASTGGDTEAFF; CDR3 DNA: TGTGCCAGCACAGGGGGCGACACTGAAGCTTTCTTT
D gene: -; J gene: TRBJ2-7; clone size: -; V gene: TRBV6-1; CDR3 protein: CASSDLSGGGSYEQYF; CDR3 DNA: TGTGCCAGCAGTGATCTGTCTGGGGGAGGATCCTACGAGCAGTACTTC
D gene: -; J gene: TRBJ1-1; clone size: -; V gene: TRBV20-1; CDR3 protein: CSASFGEGAFF; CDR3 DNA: TGCAGTGCTAGTTTTGGCGAAGGGGCTTTCTTT
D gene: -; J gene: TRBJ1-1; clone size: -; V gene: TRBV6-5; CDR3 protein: CASSRTTGTNTEAFF; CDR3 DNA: TGTGCCAGCAGTCGAACGACAGGTACAAACACTGAAGCTTTCTTT
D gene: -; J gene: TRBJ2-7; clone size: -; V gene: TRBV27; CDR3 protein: CASSSREIYEQYF; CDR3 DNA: TGTGCCAGCAGTTCCCGGGAGATCTACGAGCAGTACTTC
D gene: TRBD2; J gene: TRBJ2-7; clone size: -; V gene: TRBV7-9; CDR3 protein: CASSSLAGASYEQYF; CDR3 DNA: TGTGCCAGCAGCTCATTAGCGGGGGCTTCCTACGAGCAGTACTTC
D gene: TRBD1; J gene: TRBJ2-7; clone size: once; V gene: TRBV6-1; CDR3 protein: CASSKDGIWTGVYEQYF; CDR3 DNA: TGTGCCAGCAGTAAAGATGGAATCTGGACAGGGGTCTACGAGCAGTACTTC
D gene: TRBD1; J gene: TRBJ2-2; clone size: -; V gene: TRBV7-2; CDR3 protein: CASSLTGGTGELFF; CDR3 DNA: TGTGCCAGCAGCTTGACAGGGGGCACCGGGGAGCTGTTTTTT
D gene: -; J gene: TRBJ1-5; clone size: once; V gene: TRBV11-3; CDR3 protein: CASSTRGGPFSNQPQHF; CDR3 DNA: TGTGCCAGCAGCACGCGGGGGGGGCCTTTTAGCAATCAGCCCCAGCATTTT
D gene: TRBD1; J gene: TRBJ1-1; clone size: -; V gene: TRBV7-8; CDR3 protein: CASSRGQVTEAFF; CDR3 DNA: TGTGCCAGCAGCAGGGGGCAGGTCACTGAAGCTTTCTTT
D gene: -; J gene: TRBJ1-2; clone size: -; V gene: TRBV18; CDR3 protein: CASSPQEGGYTF; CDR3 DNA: TGTGCCAGCTCACCACAGGAGGGGGGCTACACCTTC
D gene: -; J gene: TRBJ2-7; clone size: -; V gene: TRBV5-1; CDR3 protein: CASSLQGFPSYEQYF; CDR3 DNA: TGCGCCAGCAGCTTACAGGGCTTTCCTTCCTACGAGCAGTACTTC
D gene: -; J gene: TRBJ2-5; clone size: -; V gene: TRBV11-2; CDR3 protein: CATALGGLETQYF; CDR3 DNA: TGTGCCACCGCCCTTGGGGGCTTAGAGACCCAGTACTTC
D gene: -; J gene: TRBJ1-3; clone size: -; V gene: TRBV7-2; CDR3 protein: CASSGGLRNTIYF; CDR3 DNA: TGTGCCAGCAGCGGGGGACTGCGAAACACCATATATTTT
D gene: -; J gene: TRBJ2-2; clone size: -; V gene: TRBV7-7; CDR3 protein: CASSALTGTNTGELFF; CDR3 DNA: TGTGCCAGCAGCGCGTTGACAGGGACTAACACCGGGGAGCTGTTTTTT
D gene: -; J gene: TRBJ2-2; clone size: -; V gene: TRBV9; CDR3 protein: CASSVGGHTGELFF; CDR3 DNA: TGTGCCAGCAGCGTAGGGGGCCACACCGGGGAGCTGTTTTTT
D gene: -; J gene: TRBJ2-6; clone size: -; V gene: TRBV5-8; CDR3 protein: CASSSEKRAGANVLTF; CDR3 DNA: TGTGCCAGCAGCTCCGAAAAGAGGGCTGGGGCCAACGTCCTGACTTTC